The 12 T cell receptor beta chains below were found in one sample sequenced in a study of blood T cells in healthy people across ages. Together with a sample-barcoded 5' primer, a J-beta primer mix was included in a second PCR lasting roughly 6 to 12 cycles. TCRdb reanalysed the 5' RACE reads using MiXCR and keeps one entry per CDR3 protein. The repertoire has about 640,000 distinct CDR3 sequences, roughly 41% of them found once; the top ten carry around 32%. The sample consisted of blood. These receptors were obtained from an elderly man in good health.

This chain uses TRBV4-2 with TRBJ2-1; D is possibly TRBD2 (5 bases). The CDR3 covers 13 residues. Germline CDR1 reads LGHNA; CDR2 reads YNFKEQ. V was shortened by 2 bases and J by 9 bases, with 11 bases between the two germline ends. The CDR3 DNA is TGTGCCAGCAGCCAAAGAACTAGTCTTGAGCAGTTCTTC. Protein sequence: CASSQRTSLEQFF.

The gene calls are TRBV6-1 and TRBJ2-5; D might be TRBD2 (6 bases). The assigned J gene may be wrong: the sequence end matches TRBJ2-7 better. This CDR3 spans 15 amino acids. Germline values: CDR1 MNHNS, CDR2 SASEGT. CDR3 sequence: CASSDLAGPSYEQYF. The CDR3 coding sequence is TGTGCCAGCAGTGATTTGGCGGGGCCCTCCTACGAGCAGTACTTC.

This clonotype turned up a few times. The J gene is TRBJ2-1, the V gene TRBV6-5, with a tentative D call TRBD2 (6 bases). The CDR3 loop spans 14 amino acids. Between the trimmed V and J ends, which lost 7 bases and 4 bases, there was a span of 14 bases. In germline, CDR1 is MNHEY, CDR2 SVGAGI. For the CDR3, the DNA is TGTGCCAGCAAAACGGCGGGGCTGTACAATGAGCAGTTCTTC. Protein product: CASKTAGLYNEQFF.

This clonotype was picked up a small number of times. The chain is built from TRBV20-1 and TRBJ2-3, with a weak D call TRBD1 (6 bases). Germline V CDR1 and CDR2: DFQATT, SNEGSKA (reference sequence). Trimming pared 3 bases from V and 0 bases from J, leaving 10 bases between. The CDR3 consists of 14 residues. The CDR3 DNA sequence: TGCAGTGCTAGGAGGGACATAAGCACAGATACGCAGTATTTT. Translation: CSARRDISTDTQYF.

This clonotype has a handful of counts. DNA of the CDR3: TGTGCCAGCAGCAAACCGGGACTACCCGGCAATGAGCAGTTCTTC. This codes for CASSKPGLPGNEQFF. V is TRBV9 and J is TRBJ2-1, with TRBD2 matching 7 bases. Per the germline V gene, CDR1 is SGDLS and CDR2 is YYNGEE. With V trimmed by 4 bases and J by 6 bases, 10 bases remained unmatched. The CDR3 has 15 residues. Looking up the rest from reference TRBV9 and TRBJ2-1 gives the full variable domain: DSGVTQTPKHLITATGQRVTLRCSPRSGDLSVYWYQQSLDQGLQFLIQYYNGEERAKGNILERFSAQQFPDLHSELNLSSLELGDSALYFCASSKPGLPGNEQFFGPGTRLTVL.

To note about this clonotype: This CDR3 is missing its conserved last phenylalanine or tryptophan, likely due to a read error. The CDR3 is CASRAKRDVQYS. The CDR3 nucleotides read TGTGCCAGCAGAGCGAAAAGAGATGTGCAGTATTCT. This rearrangement joins TRBV12-3 or TRBV12-4 to TRBJ2-3; no definite D call. This CDR3 is 12 amino acids long. The V gene lost 6 bases and the J gene lost 11 bases, with 15 bases spanning the gap.

This sequence joins TRBV20-1 and TRBJ1-4; D call uncertain. There are 13 residues in the CDR3. Germline V gives CDR1 DFQATT, CDR2 SNEGSKA (reference sequence). The germline V and J ends were trimmed by 2 bases and 5 bases, with 9 bases remaining between them. DNA for the CDR3: TGCAGTGCTAGACCCCAGGCGAATGAAAAACTGTTTTTT. It codes for CSARPQANEKLFF.

This clonotype was observed many times. The chain recombines TRBV7-2 with TRBJ2-7; D possibly corresponds to TRBD2 (6 bases). The germline V gene encodes CDR1 SGHTA and CDR2 FQGNSA. The CDR3 consists of 16 residues. Trimming removed 5 bases at V and 5 bases at J, with 22 bases between. The DNA for the CDR3 is TGTGCCAGCAGCCCTCGGACTAAGTGGGCGGAGAACGAGCAGTACTTC. Encoded protein: CASSPRTKWAENEQYF.

This chain connects TRBV2 to TRBJ1-6, with 8 nucleotides matching TRBD1. V lost 6 bases and J lost 7; bases outside the gene matches: 8. Germline CDR1 SNHLY, CDR2 FYNNEI. This CDR3 has 15 amino acids. The CDR3 loop reads CASRTGQGVNSPLHF. The CDR3 region has the DNA TGTGCCAGCAGAACCGGACAGGGTGTAAATTCACCCCTCCACTTT. Combining the CDR3 with reference TRBV2 and TRBJ1-6 gives the whole variable domain EPEVTQTPSHQVTQMGQEVILRCVPISNHLYFYWYRQILGQKVEFLVSFYNNEISEKSEIFDDQFSVERPDGSNFTLKIRSTKLEDSAMYFCASRTGQGVNSPLHFGNGTRLTVT.

This clonotype appeared a few times. The chain links TRBV3-1 to TRBJ2-7; no clear D gene. Trimming removed 5 bases from V and 0 bases from J, with 17 bases in between. The CDR3 length is 16 residues. Germline-derived CDR1 and CDR2 are LGHDT and YNNKEL (reference sequence). In nucleotides, the CDR3 is TGTGCCAGCAGCGCTCGGGTAAGCAGGAGCTCCTACGAGCAGTACTTC. Protein: CASSARVSRSSYEQYF.

This clonotype was seen only a few times. The CDR3 DNA reads as TGTGCCAGCCAAGCCACAGATACGCAGTATTTT. It is translated as CASQATDTQYF. This chain joins TRBV7-2 and TRBJ2-3; D uncertain. Germline V lookup: CDR1 SGHTA, CDR2 FQGNSA. The CDR3 has 11 residues. V shed 8 bases and J shed 2 bases, with 5 bases lying between them.

The chain combines TRBV25-1 with TRBJ2-2; D uncertain. V was cut by 2 bases and J by 4 bases, with 14 bases left in between. The germline gives CDR1 MGHDK, CDR2 SYGVNS. The CDR3 length is 16 residues. CDR3 loop: CASSEQSGISTGELFF. DNA for the CDR3: TGTGCCAGCAGTGAACAATCGGGTATATCCACCGGGGAGCTGTTTTTT.